This TCR beta chain was documented in a study of blood T cell repertoires in COVID-19. The CDR3 runs to 15 residues. CDR1 SGDLS and CDR2 YYNGEE come from the germline V gene. Unmatched junction bases numbered 6, after V lost 4 bases and J lost 5 bases. The method was immunoSEQ multiplex PCR; TCRdb's version includes in-frame clones alone and lacks a portion of them. The sample lists fewer than 110,000 clones, over 80% occurring once. This clone was detected only once. The chain has TRBV9 and TRBJ2-5; TRBD2 aligns across 12 bases. This sequence was found in a man in his fifties with acute or convalescent COVID-19. The specimen sequenced was peripheral blood. CDR3 DNA: TGTGCCAGCAGCATAAGGACTAGCGGGGCGGAGACCCAGTACTTC. It is translated as CASSIRTSGAETQYF.